The 29 T cell receptor beta chains in this list originate from one sample, sequenced in a study of blood T cell repertoires in COVID-19. Profiled with immunoSEQ multiplex PCR; TCRdb holds only in-frame clones, not every one. The sample records just over 350,000 clones, 70% to 90% being singletons. Source material: peripheral blood. These receptors all stem from a woman aged 60-75 years with COVID-19, enrolled during active disease.

V is TRBV6-5 and J is TRBJ2-2, with D unclear. Per the germline V gene, CDR1 is MNHEY and CDR2 is SVGAGI. The V gene lost 4 bases and the J gene lost 4 bases, with 4 bases spanning the gap. This CDR3 comprises 12 residues. The CDR3 region is CASSSSTGELFF. Here the CDR3 DNA reads TGTGCCAGCAGTTCGTCCACCGGGGAGCTGTTTTTT.

This rearrangement joins TRBV6-2 or TRBV6-3 to TRBJ2-1, with D perhaps TRBD1 (5 bases). Trimming shortened V by 4 bases and J by 6 bases, and 13 bases separated the two germline ends. The CDR3 extends over 14 amino acids. Germline V gene sequence: CDR1 MNHEY, CDR2 SVGEGT. CDR3 residues: CASSLQDMFNEQFF. The CDR3 DNA is TGTGCCAGCAGTTTACAGGATATGTTCAATGAGCAGTTCTTC.

This chain links TRBV23-1 with TRBJ1-2; 9 bases agree with TRBD1. TRBV23-1 counts as an open reading frame of uncertain function. V lost 4 bases to trimming and J lost 1 base; unmatched junction nucleotides: 13. This CDR3 region has 18 residues. The CDR3 bases are TGCGCCAGCAGTCCCCCCGCCCCACAGGGGGCGCTTAACTATGGCTACACCTTC. It encodes CASSPPAPQGALNYGYTF.

The table lists this clone with a count of one. The chain joins TRBV14 to TRBJ1-3, with 8 bases identical to TRBD1. Germline CDR1 is SGHDN and CDR2 is FVKESK. The CDR3 is made up of 14 amino acids. Trimming cost V 3 bases and J 6 bases; bases outside gene matches: 4. The CDR3 reads CASSHRDRPNTIYF. CDR3 DNA: TGTGCCAGCAGCCATAGGGACAGGCCAAACACCATATATTTT.

The gene calls are TRBV19 and TRBJ1-1; no definite D call. The CDR3 is 13 residues long. Per the germline V gene, CDR1 is LNHDA and CDR2 is SQIVND (reference sequence). The V end lost 7 bases, the J end lost 1 base, and 10 bases lay between the germline ends. CDR3 in amino acids: CASTPFPNTEAFF. In nucleotides, the CDR3 is TGTGCCAGTACTCCTTTTCCGAACACTGAAGCTTTCTTT.

The chain uses TRBV4-1 and TRBJ2-7; D remains ambiguous. The V end lost 0 bases, the J end lost 3 bases, and 12 bases lay between the germline ends. The CDR3 totals 15 residues. Germline CDR1 and CDR2: MGHRA and YSYEKL. The CDR3, as DNA: TGCGCCAGCAGCCAAGATGAGGCAGAGTACTACGAGCAGTACTTC. Its protein is CASSQDEAEYYEQYF.

V gene TRBV5-4 combines with J gene TRBJ1-2; 7 nucleotides align to TRBD1. The germline V gene has CDR1 SGHNT and CDR2 YYREEE (reference sequence). The CDR3 has 13 amino acids. J gave up 7 bases and V 0 bases, and 3 bases lay outside the gene matches. Written as DNA, the CDR3 is TGTGCCAGCAGCTTGGAGGGGGCGCGTGGCTACACCTTC. It encodes CASSLEGARGYTF.

The chain is built from TRBV24-1 and TRBJ2-3; 14 bases align to TRBD2. The V gene's germline CDR1 is KGHDR and CDR2 SFDVKD. The CDR3 has 22 residues. With 0 bases clipped from V and 2 bases from J, the junction kept 15 bases outside the gene matches. CDR3 in amino acids: CATSDLKGRTSGGPVATDTQYF. The CDR3 coding sequence is TGTGCCACCAGTGATTTGAAAGGGAGGACTAGCGGGGGGCCCGTCGCCACAGATACGCAGTATTTT.

The chain couples TRBV7-6 to TRBJ2-5; 12 nucleotides align to TRBD2. CDR3 length: 16 amino acids. The J segment lost 1 base and the V segment lost 8 bases, leaving 8 bases of the junction unmatched. Germline CDR1 is SGHVS and CDR2 is FNYEAQ. Written as DNA, the CDR3 is TGTGCCAGCGGGGGGACTAGCGGGCGTCCCCAAGAGACCCAGTACTTC. It specifies CASGGTSGRPQETQYF.

The J gene is TRBJ2-7, the V gene TRBV11-1; the D gene is possibly TRBD1 (6 bases). Germline lookup yields CDR1 SGHAT and CDR2 FQDESV (reference sequence). The CDR3 has 16 amino acids. V dropped 3 bases and J dropped 6 bases, with 21 bases sitting between them. CDR3 residues: CASSFSQGPNLGEQYF. CDR3 in DNA: TGTGCCAGCAGCTTCAGTCAGGGGCCTAACCTAGGCGAGCAGTACTTC.

V gene TRBV6-2 or TRBV6-3 combines with J gene TRBJ2-5; TRBD2 agrees at 15 bases. The germline V gene encodes CDR1 MNHEY and CDR2 SVGEGT. The CDR3 covers 14 residues. J gave up 13 bases and V 5 bases, and 8 bases lay outside the gene matches. CDR3 region: CASSLGLAGGPRYF. CDR3 nucleotides: TGTGCCAGCAGTCTAGGACTAGCGGGGGGGCCGCGGTACTTC.

The genes are TRBV4-3 and TRBJ1-2; possible D gene TRBD1, 5 bases. Per the germline V gene, CDR1 is LGHNA and CDR2 is YSLEER. The CDR3 is 14 amino acids. Between the trimmed V and J ends, which lost 0 bases and 4 bases, there was a span of 9 bases. The CDR3 DNA is TGCGCCAGCAGCCAAGAAACCGGGGGCTATGGCTACACCTTC. This codes for CASSQETGGYGYTF.

The chain employs TRBV6-2 or TRBV6-3 and TRBJ2-2, with D uncertain. In germline, CDR1 is MNHEY, CDR2 SVGEGT. This CDR3 is 15 amino acids long. V was cut by 2 bases and J by 1 base, with 8 bases left in between. In nucleotides, the CDR3 is TGTGCCAGCAGTTACGGTGCAGGGAACACCGGGGAGCTGTTTTTT. Protein sequence: CASSYGAGNTGELFF.

Only a few counts were recorded for this clone. The chain couples TRBV4-2 to TRBJ2-7; D gene uncertain. In germline, CDR1 is LGHNA, CDR2 YNFKEQ. This CDR3 has 14 amino acids. Trimming shortened V by 0 bases and J by 2 bases, and 8 bases separated the two germline ends. CDR3 sequence reads: CASSQDPGTYEQYF. CDR3 sequence (DNA): TGTGCCAGCAGCCAAGATCCAGGTACCTACGAGCAGTACTTC.

The chain couples TRBV6-5 to TRBJ2-5; D possibly corresponds to TRBD1 (5 bases). The CDR3 covers 14 residues. Looked up from germline, CDR1 is MNHEY and CDR2 is SVGAGI. V shed 0 bases and J shed 3 bases, with 8 bases lying between them. The CDR3 spells CASSYSGAKETQYF. The CDR3 bases are TGTGCCAGCAGTTACTCAGGGGCCAAAGAGACCCAGTACTTC.

The CDR3 is CASNRQGSYNEQFF. The DNA for the CDR3 is TGTGCCAGTAACCGACAGGGCTCCTACAATGAGCAGTTCTTC. The chain has TRBV19 and TRBJ2-1; TRBD1 matches 7 bases. Germline CDR1 is LNHDA and CDR2 is SQIVND (reference sequence). After removal of 7 bases from V and 0 bases from J, the junction contained 3 bases not matched to a gene. This CDR3 is 14 amino acids long. Filled out from reference TRBV19 and TRBJ2-1, the complete variable domain reads DGGITQSPKYLFRKEGQNVTLSCEQNLNHDAMYWYRQDPGQGLRLIYYSQIVNDFQKGDIAEGYSVSREKKESFPLTVTSAQKNPTAFYLCASNRQGSYNEQFFGPGTRLTVL.

CDR3 amino acids: CASTFRSNQPQHF. The CDR3 region has the DNA TGTGCCAGCACTTTCCGTAGCAATCAGCCCCAGCATTTT. This chain connects TRBV6-5 to TRBJ1-5; D gene ambiguous. CDR1 MNHEY and CDR2 SVGAGI come from the germline V gene. This CDR3 contains 13 residues. V lost 7 bases and J lost 0, with 7 bases in between.

V and J are TRBV18 and TRBJ2-3; TRBD2 agrees at 8 bases. The CDR3 covers 15 residues. Trimming at V came to 3 bases and at J to 2 bases, leaving 4 bases not matched to a gene. The germline V gene encodes CDR1 KGHSH and CDR2 LQKENI. The CDR3 region is CASSPSGGTTDTQYF. The CDR3 DNA sequence: TGTGCCAGCTCACCGAGCGGGGGAACCACAGATACGCAGTATTTT.

CDR3 DNA: TGTGCCAGCAGCGTACAAACAGGTCCTAACTATGGCTACACCTTC. Its translation: CASSVQTGPNYGYTF. This chain uses TRBV9 with TRBJ1-2; D is possibly TRBD1 (5 bases). The CDR3 spans 15 residues. Trimming removed 1 base at V and 0 bases at J, with 10 bases between. Germline V gene lookup returns CDR1 SGDLS and CDR2 YYNGEE.

This clone was counted a single time. The V and J genes are TRBV6-5 and TRBJ1-1, with a tentative D call TRBD1 (5 bases). Per the germline V gene, CDR1 is MNHEY and CDR2 is SVGAGI. The length of the CDR3 is 15 residues. V lost 7 bases, J lost 1 base, and 16 bases lay in between. The CDR3 reads CASTGRAESNTEAFF. The CDR3 DNA follows: TGTGCCAGCACGGGCAGGGCTGAATCGAACACTGAAGCTTTCTTT.

This clone appeared a few times. The rearrangement links TRBV3-1 (or the pseudogene TRBV3-2) to TRBJ1-1; D is ambiguous. The CDR3 extends over 14 amino acids. Per germline, CDR1 LGHDT and CDR2 YNNKEL (reference sequence). V was clipped by 5 bases and J by 2 bases, with 12 bases between them. The CDR3 protein is CASSSRGINTEAFF. Here the CDR3 DNA reads TGTGCCAGCAGCTCCCGCGGGATAAACACTGAAGCTTTCTTT.

In DNA form, the CDR3 reads TGTGCCAGCTCACGCCCACAGGGGGCGGATGGCTACACCTTC. Translated, it gives CASSRPQGADGYTF. This sequence joins TRBV18 and TRBJ1-2; 9 bases are shared with TRBD1. The V gene end was trimmed by 4 bases and the J gene end by 6 bases; junction bases not matched to a gene: 6. The germline V gene has CDR1 KGHSH and CDR2 LQKENI. The CDR3 contains 14 residues.

The J gene is TRBJ1-5, the V gene TRBV11-2; a possible D gene is TRBD1 (5 bases). This CDR3 is built from 15 residues. Trimming took 0 bases from V and 7 from J, leaving 13 bases between them. Germline CDR1 and CDR2: SGHAT and FQNNGV. CDR3 coding DNA: TGTGCCAGCAGCTTAGAAGGGGTATTTGGGCAGCCCCAGCATTTT. Translating gives CASSLEGVFGQPQHF.

As DNA, the CDR3 is TGTGCCAGCAGCCCCCGGGGGGACGGAAGTAATGAAAAACTGTTTTTT. It codes for CASSPRGDGSNEKLFF. This sequence joins TRBV7-9 and TRBJ1-4; D may be TRBD1 (5 bases). This CDR3 spans 16 amino acids. CDR1 SEHNR and CDR2 FQNEAQ come from the germline V gene (reference sequence). V gave up 5 bases and J gave up 4 bases, with 17 bases separating them.

This chain links TRBV18 with TRBJ1-2, with 7 bases matching TRBD1. V was pared by 4 bases and J by 0 bases, with 5 bases of the junction left unmatched. Germline assignment: CDR1 KGHSH and CDR2 LQKENI. The CDR3 spans 15 residues. CDR3 coding DNA: TGTGCCAGCTCACGAGGGGACAGCTCTAACTATGGCTACACCTTC. This translates into CASSRGDSSNYGYTF.

The genes are TRBV19 and TRBJ2-5; 12 bases map to TRBD2. CDR1 LNHDA and CDR2 SQIVND come from the germline V gene (reference sequence). Trimming took 8 bases from V and 2 from J; bases not matched to a gene: 3. There are 14 residues in the CDR3. CDR3 region: CASAGTSGQETQYF. As DNA, the CDR3 is TGTGCCAGTGCGGGGACTAGCGGGCAAGAGACCCAGTACTTC. The full variable domain, in which reference TRBV19 and TRBJ2-5 provide the parts outside the CDR3, is DGGITQSPKYLFRKEGQNVTLSCEQNLNHDAMYWYRQDPGQGLRLIYYSQIVNDFQKGDIAEGYSVSREKKESFPLTVTSAQKNPTAFYLCASAGTSGQETQYFGPGTRLLVL.

The rearrangement joins TRBV5-1 to TRBJ1-4; possibly TRBD1 for D (5 bases). The CDR3 has 14 residues. Germline CDR1 is SGHRS and CDR2 is YFSETQ. Between the trimmed V and J ends, which lost 0 bases and 7 bases, there was a span of 10 bases. The DNA of the CDR3 is TGCGCCAGCAGCTTGGCTAGGGGAGGTGAAAAACTGTTTTTT. Translating gives CASSLARGGEKLFF.

The chain combines TRBV6-5 with TRBJ1-2; D remains ambiguous. The germline V and J ends were trimmed by 0 bases and 8 bases, with 13 bases remaining between them. This CDR3 is built from 14 residues. The germline gives CDR1 MNHEY, CDR2 SVGAGI. CDR3 amino acids: CASSYSKYFGGYTF. CDR3 sequence (DNA): TGTGCCAGCAGTTACTCGAAATACTTCGGGGGCTACACCTTC.

The chain is built from TRBV7-6 and TRBJ2-3; a possible D gene is TRBD2 (5 bases). The CDR3 is made up of 15 amino acids. V was trimmed by 3 bases and J by 4 bases, leaving 14 bases between them. Germline CDR1 reads SGHVS; CDR2 reads FNYEAQ. The CDR3 spells CASSFPRGGSDTQYF. The CDR3 DNA follows: TGTGCCAGCAGCTTCCCCCGAGGAGGATCAGATACGCAGTATTTT.